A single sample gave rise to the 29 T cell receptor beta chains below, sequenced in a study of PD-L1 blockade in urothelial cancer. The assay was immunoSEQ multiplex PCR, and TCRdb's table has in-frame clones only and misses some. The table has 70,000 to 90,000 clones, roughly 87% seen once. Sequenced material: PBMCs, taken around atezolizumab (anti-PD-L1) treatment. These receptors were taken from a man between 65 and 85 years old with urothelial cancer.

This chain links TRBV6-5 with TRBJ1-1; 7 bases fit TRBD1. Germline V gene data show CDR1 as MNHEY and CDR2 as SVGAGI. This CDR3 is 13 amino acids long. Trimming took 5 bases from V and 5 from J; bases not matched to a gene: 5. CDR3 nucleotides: TGTGCCAGCAGTGCCACGACAGGGACTGAAGCTTTCTTT. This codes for CASSATTGTEAFF.

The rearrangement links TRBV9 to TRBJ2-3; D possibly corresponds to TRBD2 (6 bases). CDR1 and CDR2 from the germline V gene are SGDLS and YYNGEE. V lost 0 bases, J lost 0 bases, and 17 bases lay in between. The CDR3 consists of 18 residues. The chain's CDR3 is CASSVDSPGGTSTDTQYF. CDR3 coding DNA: TGTGCCAGCAGCGTAGATAGTCCGGGCGGGACTAGCACAGATACGCAGTATTTT.

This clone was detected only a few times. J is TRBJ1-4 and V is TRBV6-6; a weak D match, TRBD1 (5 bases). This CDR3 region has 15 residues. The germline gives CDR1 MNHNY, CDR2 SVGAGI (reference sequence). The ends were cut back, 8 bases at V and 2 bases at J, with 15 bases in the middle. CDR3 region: CASQTGGATNEKLFF. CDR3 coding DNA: TGTGCCAGCCAAACGGGGGGAGCGACTAATGAAAAACTGTTTTTT.

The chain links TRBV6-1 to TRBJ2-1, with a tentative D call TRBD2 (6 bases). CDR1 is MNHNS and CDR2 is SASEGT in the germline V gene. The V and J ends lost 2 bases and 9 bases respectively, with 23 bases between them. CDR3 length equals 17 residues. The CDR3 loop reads CASSELGSGDPDGEQFF. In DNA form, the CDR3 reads TGTGCCAGCAGTGAACTCGGATCGGGGGACCCGGATGGTGAGCAGTTCTTC.

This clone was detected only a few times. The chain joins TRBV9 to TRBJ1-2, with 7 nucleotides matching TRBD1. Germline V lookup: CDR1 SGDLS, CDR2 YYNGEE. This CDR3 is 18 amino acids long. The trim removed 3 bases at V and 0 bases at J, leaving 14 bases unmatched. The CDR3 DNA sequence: TGTGCCAGCAGCGCCGCTTCAGGACAGGTGGAAACTAACTATGGCTACACCTTC. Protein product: CASSAASGQVETNYGYTF.

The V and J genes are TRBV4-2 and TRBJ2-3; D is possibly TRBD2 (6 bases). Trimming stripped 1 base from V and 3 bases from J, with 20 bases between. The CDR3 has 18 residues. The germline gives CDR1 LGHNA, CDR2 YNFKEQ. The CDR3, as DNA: TGTGCCAGCAGCCAAGGGGGTAGAGCGGAGGGGAGGACAGATACGCAGTATTTT. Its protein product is CASSQGGRAEGRTDTQYF.

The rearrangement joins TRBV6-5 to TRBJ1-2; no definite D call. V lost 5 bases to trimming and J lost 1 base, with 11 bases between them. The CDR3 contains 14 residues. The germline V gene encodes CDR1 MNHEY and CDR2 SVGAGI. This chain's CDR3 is CASSPGFLNYGYTF. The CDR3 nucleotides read TGTGCCAGCAGTCCCGGGTTTCTTAACTATGGCTACACCTTC.

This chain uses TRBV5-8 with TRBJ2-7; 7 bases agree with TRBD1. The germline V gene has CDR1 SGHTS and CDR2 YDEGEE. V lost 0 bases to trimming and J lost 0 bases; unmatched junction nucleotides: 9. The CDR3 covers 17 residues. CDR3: CASSLGVDGTVSYEQYF. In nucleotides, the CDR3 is TGTGCCAGCAGCTTGGGCGTTGACGGGACAGTCTCCTACGAGCAGTACTTC.

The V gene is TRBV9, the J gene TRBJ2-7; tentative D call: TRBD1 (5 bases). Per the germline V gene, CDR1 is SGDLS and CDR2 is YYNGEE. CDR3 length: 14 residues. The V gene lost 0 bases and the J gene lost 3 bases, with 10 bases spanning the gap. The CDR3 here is CASSVGQGHYEQYF. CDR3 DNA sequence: TGTGCCAGCAGCGTAGGGCAGGGCCACTACGAGCAGTACTTC.

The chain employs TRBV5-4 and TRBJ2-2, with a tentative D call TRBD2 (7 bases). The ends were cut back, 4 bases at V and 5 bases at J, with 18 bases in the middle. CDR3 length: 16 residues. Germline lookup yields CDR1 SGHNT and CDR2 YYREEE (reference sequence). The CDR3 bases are TGTGCCAGCAGCGACGTAGGGGGGGTCTTGACCGGGGAGCTGTTTTTT. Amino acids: CASSDVGGVLTGELFF.

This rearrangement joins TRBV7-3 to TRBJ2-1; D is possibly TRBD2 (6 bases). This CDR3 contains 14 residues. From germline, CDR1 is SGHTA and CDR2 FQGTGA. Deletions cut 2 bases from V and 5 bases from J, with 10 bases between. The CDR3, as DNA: TGTGCCAGCAGCTTAGGCGGGGTCCACAATGAGCAGTTCTTC. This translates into CASSLGGVHNEQFF.

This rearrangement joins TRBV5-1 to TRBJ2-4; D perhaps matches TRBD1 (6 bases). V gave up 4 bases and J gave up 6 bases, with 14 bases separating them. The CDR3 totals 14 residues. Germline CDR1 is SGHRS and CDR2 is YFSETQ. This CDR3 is CASSLTGSGNIQYF. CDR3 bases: TGCGCCAGCAGCCTTACAGGGTCAGGAAACATTCAGTACTTC.

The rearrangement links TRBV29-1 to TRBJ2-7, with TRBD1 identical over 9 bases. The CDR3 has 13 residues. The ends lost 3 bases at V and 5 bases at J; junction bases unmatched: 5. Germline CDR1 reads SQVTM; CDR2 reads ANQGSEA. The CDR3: CSVDVGQGNEQYF. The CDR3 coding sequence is TGCAGCGTTGATGTGGGACAGGGCAACGAGCAGTACTTC.

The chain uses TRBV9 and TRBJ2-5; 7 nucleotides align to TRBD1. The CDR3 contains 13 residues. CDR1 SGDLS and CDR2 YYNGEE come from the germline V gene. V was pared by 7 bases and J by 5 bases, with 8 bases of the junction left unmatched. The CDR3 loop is CASSRGQDETQYF. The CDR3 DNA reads TGTGCCAGCTCAAGGGGGCAGGATGAGACCCAGTACTTC.

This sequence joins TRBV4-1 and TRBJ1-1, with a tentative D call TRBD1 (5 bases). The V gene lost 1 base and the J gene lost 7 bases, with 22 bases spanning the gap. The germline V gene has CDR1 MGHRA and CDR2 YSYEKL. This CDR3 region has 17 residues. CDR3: CASSQAGGAVFSGEAFF. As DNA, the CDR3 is TGCGCCAGCAGCCAAGCGGGAGGGGCTGTCTTTAGTGGTGAAGCTTTCTTT.

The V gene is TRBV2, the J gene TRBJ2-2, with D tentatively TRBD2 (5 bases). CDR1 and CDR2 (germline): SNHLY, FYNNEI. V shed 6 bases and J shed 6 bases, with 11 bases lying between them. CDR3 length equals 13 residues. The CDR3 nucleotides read TGTGCCAGCAGGGCAGGACTGCCCGGGGAGCTGTTTTTT. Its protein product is CASRAGLPGELFF.

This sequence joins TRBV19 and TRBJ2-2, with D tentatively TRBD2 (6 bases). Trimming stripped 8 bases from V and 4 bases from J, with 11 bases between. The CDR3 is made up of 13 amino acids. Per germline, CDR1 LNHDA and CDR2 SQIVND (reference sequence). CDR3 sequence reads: CASLVGGTGELFF. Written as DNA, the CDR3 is TGTGCCAGTTTGGTGGGGGGCACCGGGGAGCTGTTTTTT. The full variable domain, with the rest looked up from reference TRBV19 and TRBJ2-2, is DGGITQSPKYLFRKEGQNVTLSCEQNLNHDAMYWYRQDPGQGLRLIYYSQIVNDFQKGDIAEGYSVSREKKESFPLTVTSAQKNPTAFYLCASLVGGTGELFFGEGSRLTVL.

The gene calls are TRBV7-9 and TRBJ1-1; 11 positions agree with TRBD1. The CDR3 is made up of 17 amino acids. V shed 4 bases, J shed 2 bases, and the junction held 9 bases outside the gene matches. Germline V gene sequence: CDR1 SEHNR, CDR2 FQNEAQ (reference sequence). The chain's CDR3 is CASSSRGTGGPNTEAFF. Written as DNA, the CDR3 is TGTGCCAGCAGCTCTCGAGGGACAGGGGGTCCTAACACTGAAGCTTTCTTT.

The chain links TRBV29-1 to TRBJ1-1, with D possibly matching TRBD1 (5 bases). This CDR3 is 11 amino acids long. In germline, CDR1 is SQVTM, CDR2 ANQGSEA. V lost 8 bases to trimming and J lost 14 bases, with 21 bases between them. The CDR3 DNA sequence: TGCAGCTTTTACGGGCAGGGCCCGATGTTCTTT. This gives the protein CSFYGQGPMFF.

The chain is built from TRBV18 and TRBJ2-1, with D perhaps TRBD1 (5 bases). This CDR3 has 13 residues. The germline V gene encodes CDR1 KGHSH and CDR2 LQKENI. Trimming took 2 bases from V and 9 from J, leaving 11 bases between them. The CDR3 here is CASSPNRQTEQFF. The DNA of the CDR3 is TGTGCCAGCTCACCAAATAGACAGACTGAGCAGTTCTTC.

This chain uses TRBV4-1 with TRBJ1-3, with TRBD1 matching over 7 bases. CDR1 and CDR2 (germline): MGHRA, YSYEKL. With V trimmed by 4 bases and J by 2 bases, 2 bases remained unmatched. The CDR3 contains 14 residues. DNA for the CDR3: TGCGCCAGCAGCCGTGGACAGGCTGGAAACACCATATATTTT. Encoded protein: CASSRGQAGNTIYF.

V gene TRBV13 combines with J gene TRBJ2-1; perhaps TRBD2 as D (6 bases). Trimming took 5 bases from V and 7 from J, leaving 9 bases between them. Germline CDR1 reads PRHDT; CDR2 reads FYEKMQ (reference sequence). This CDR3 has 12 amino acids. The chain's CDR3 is CASSGTQNEQFF. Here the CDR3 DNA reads TGTGCCAGCAGCGGGACTCAAAATGAGCAGTTCTTC.

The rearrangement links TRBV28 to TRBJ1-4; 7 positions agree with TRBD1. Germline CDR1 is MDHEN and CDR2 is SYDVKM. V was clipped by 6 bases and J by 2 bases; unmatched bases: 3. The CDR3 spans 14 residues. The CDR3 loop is CASSSGGTNEKLFF. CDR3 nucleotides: TGTGCCAGCAGCTCAGGGGGGACTAATGAAAAACTGTTTTTT.

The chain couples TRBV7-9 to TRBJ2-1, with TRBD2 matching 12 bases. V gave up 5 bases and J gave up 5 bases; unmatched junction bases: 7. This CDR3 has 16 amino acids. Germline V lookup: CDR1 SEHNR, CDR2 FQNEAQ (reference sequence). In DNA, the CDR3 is TGTGCCAGCAGCCCTCCCGGACTAGCGGGAAACAATGAGCAGTTCTTC. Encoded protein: CASSPPGLAGNNEQFF.

The CDR3 protein is CASSSYRGAYEQYF. For the CDR3, the DNA is TGTGCCAGCAGCTCCTACAGGGGGGCCTACGAGCAGTACTTC. This chain links TRBV5-6 with TRBJ2-7, with TRBD1 matching 8 bases. The ends lost 3 bases at V and 2 bases at J; junction bases unmatched: 4. The CDR3 loop spans 14 amino acids. CDR1 SGHDT and CDR2 YYEEEE come from the germline V gene.

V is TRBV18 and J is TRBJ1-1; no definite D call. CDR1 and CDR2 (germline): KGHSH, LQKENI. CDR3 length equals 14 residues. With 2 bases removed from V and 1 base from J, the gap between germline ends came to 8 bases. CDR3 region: CASSPGVQNTEAFF. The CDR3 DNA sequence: TGTGCCAGCTCACCAGGAGTACAGAACACTGAAGCTTTCTTT.

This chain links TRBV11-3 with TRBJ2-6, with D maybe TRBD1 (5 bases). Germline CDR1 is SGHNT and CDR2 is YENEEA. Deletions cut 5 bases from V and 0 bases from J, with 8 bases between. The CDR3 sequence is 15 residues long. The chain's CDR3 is CASSGHSSGANVLTF. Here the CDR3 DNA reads TGTGCCAGCAGCGGACACTCCTCTGGGGCCAACGTCCTGACTTTC. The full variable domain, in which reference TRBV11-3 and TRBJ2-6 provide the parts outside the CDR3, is EAGVVQSPRYKIIEKKQPVAFWCNPISGHNTLYWYLQNLGQGPELLIRYENEEAVDDSQLPKDRFSAERLKGVDSTLKIQPAELGDSAVYLCASSGHSSGANVLTFGAGSRLTVL.

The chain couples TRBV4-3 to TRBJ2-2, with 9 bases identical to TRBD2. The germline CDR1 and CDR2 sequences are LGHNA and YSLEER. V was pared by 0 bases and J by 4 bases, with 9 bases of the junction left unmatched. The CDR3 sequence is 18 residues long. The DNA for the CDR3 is TGCGCCAGCAGCCAAGATAAGAGCGGGAGGAGGCGCACCGGGGAGCTGTTTTTT. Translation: CASSQDKSGRRRTGELFF.

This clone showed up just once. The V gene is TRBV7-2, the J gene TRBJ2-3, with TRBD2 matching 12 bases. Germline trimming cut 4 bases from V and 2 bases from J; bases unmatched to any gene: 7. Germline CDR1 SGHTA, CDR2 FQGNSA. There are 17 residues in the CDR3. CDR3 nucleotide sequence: TGTGCCAGCAGCTGGAGACTAGCGGGGGCTTCCACAGATACGCAGTATTTT. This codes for CASSWRLAGASTDTQYF.